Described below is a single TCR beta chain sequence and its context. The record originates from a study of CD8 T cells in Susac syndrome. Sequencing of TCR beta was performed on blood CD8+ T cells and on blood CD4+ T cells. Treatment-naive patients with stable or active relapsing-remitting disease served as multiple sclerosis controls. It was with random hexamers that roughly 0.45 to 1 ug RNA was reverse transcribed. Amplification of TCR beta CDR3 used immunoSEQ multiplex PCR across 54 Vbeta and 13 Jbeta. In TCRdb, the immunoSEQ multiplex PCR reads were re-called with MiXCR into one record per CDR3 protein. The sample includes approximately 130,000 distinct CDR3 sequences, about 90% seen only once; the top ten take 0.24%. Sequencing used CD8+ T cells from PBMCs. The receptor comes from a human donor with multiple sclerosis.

CDR3 in DNA: TGTGCCAGCAGTTCACGCCTCGGGGTGGCAGCCTACGAGCAGTACTTC. Translating it yields CASSSRLGVAAYEQYF. This sequence joins TRBV27 and TRBJ2-7; weak D call: TRBD2 (5 bases). The CDR3 has 16 residues. Trimming stripped 4 bases from V and 2 bases from J, with 18 bases between. Germline-derived CDR1 and CDR2 are MNHEY and SMNVEV (reference sequence).